This T cell receptor beta chain is from a study of T-cell reconstitution after alpha-beta-depleted transplantation in children. Study outcomes and limitations: From newly produced T cells came most of the T-cell counts and diversity one year after transplant. Reportedly, roughly two months post-transplant, alpha-beta T cells arose from several hundred expanded graft clones. Surviving recipient T cells and thymic progenitors underlay high day-60 TCRbeta diversity in some patients.

The J segment lost 5 bases and the V segment lost 0 bases, leaving 4 bases of the junction unmatched. CDR3 length equals 14 residues. The V gene's germline CDR1 is MNHEY and CDR2 SMNVEV (reference sequence). The sample holds a few counts of this clonotype. Its antigen is not identified. A TCRbeta library incorporating unique molecular identifiers was prepared. TCRdb re-analysed the PCR reads in MiXCR, keeping a single row per CDR3 protein. The sample yields about 980,000 distinct CDR3 sequences, less than 30% seen once. This clonotype was sampled from a boy under two years old who had a stem cell transplant for SCID, so the T cells may come from the graft donor. The V and J genes are TRBV27 and TRBJ2-7; 7 nucleotides line up with TRBD1. The specimen was PBMCs, mostly from graft donor cells, collected 360 days after TCRalphabeta/CD19-depleted stem cell transplant. CDR3 sequence (DNA): TGTGCCAGCAGTTTATCGAGGGGGCGGGACGAGCAGTACTTC. It specifies CASSLSRGRDEQYF.